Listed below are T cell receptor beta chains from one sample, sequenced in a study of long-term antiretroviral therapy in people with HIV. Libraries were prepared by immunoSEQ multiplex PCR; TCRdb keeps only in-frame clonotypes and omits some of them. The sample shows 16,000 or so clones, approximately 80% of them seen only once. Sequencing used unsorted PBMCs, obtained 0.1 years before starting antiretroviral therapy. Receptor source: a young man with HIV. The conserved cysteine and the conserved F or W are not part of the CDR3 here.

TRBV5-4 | ASHGVGNSPLH
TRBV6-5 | ASRRSDRGYEQY
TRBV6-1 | ASTGGSTEAF
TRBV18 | ASSPPVGTPGDTQY
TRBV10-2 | ASGKTGVLFTLSPGELF
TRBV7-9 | ASSPSENYGYT
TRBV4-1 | ASSLRFATNEKLF
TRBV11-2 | ASSKGLRGVRY
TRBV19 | ASRIGTGGDRTEAF
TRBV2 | ASSEPPALAGGKAYEQY
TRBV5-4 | ASSQDRGAGEQY
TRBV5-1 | ASSKDRVGQETQY
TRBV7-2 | ASSPRGTRNNEQF
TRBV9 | ASSGGTGSGNTIY
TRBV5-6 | ASSLGSPYEQY
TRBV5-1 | ASSGLAGGDTQY
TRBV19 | ASSIGQGTEAF
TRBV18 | ASLAGRNTGELF
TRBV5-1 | ASSSQDLNTEAF
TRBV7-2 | ASSSGLAGGPTGELF
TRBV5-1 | ASSLQGANTEAF
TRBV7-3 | ASGSKGTGVNSPLH